These 8 T cell receptor beta chains were all obtained from the same sample, sequenced in a study of technical replicates of blood from several donors. Profiled with immunoSEQ multiplex PCR; TCRdb holds only in-frame clones, not every one. Of about 90,000 clones listed, around 94% were seen once; the top ten hold around 0.24%. The source material was T cells isolated from PBMCs. All receptors derive from a human donor in good health.

The V and J genes are TRBV4-1 and TRBJ2-5; D is unresolved. CDR1 and CDR2 from the germline V gene are MGHRA and YSYEKL. V was clipped by 0 bases and J by 4 bases, with 9 bases between them. This CDR3 comprises 14 residues. The CDR3 is CASSQEPHRETQYF. DNA for the CDR3: TGCGCCAGCAGCCAAGAACCCCACAGAGAGACCCAGTACTTC.

This clone was found a few times. The chain couples TRBV2 to TRBJ2-5; D call uncertain. V was cut by 8 bases and J by 2 bases, with 18 bases left in between. CDR1 is SNHLY, CDR2 FYNNEI, per germline. This CDR3 has 15 amino acids. For the CDR3, the DNA is TGTGCCAGCGTTACCTCGCGACATACTCAAGAGACCCAGTACTTC. Its protein is CASVTSRHTQETQYF.

The chain carries TRBV2 and TRBJ1-2; D might be TRBD1 (5 bases). Per germline, CDR1 SNHLY and CDR2 FYNNEI. This CDR3 spans 13 amino acids. The V and J ends lost 3 bases and 4 bases respectively, with 9 bases between them. The CDR3 loop reads CASSDQGIYGYTF. CDR3 sequence (DNA): TGTGCCAGCAGTGACCAGGGAATCTATGGCTACACCTTC.

The chain employs TRBV9 and TRBJ2-7; 7 nucleotides align to TRBD1. The V gene end was trimmed by 4 bases and the J gene end by 4 bases; junction bases not matched to a gene: 11. The CDR3 length is 15 residues. The germline V gene has CDR1 SGDLS and CDR2 YYNGEE. Written as DNA, the CDR3 is TGTGCCAGCAGCCCTCGACAGGGACAAGTTTACGAGCAGTACTTC. Amino acid sequence: CASSPRQGQVYEQYF.

J is TRBJ2-3 and V is TRBV7-9; D gene ambiguous. Germline lookup yields CDR1 SEHNR and CDR2 FQNEAQ (reference sequence). Deletions cut 1 base from V and 2 bases from J, with 10 bases between. The CDR3 spans 15 residues. CDR3 nucleotides: TGTGCCAGCAGCTTAGATCTCCGGTACACAGATACGCAGTATTTT. Protein: CASSLDLRYTDTQYF.

This rearrangement joins TRBV5-1 to TRBJ2-5, with D hard to call. This CDR3 contains 12 residues. Trimming pared 4 bases from V and 4 bases from J, leaving 8 bases between. Germline CDR1 reads SGHRS; CDR2 reads YFSETQ. Here the CDR3 reads CASSEESETQYF. CDR3 bases: TGCGCCAGCAGCGAGGAGTCAGAGACCCAGTACTTC. The full variable domain, its missing parts supplied by reference TRBV5-1 and TRBJ2-5, is KAGVTQTPRYLIKTRGQQVTLSCSPISGHRSVSWYQQTPGQGLQFLFEYFSETQRNKGNFPGRFSGRQFSNSRSEMNVSTLELGDSALYLCASSEESETQYFGPGTRLLVL.

The chain recombines TRBV19 with TRBJ1-1; tentatively, D is TRBD1 (5 bases). The length of the CDR3 is 14 residues. V was clipped by 3 bases and J by 1 base, with 9 bases between them. Looked up from germline, CDR1 is LNHDA and CDR2 is SQIVND (reference sequence). The CDR3 region has the DNA TGTGCCAGTAGTATCAGGGTAGAGAACACTGAAGCTTTCTTT. Translation gives CASSIRVENTEAFF.

The rearrangement joins TRBV10-1 to TRBJ2-1; D remains ambiguous. Germline CDR1 WNHNN, CDR2 SYGVQD (reference sequence). V was clipped by 0 bases and J by 5 bases, with 8 bases between them. The CDR3 spans 14 residues. CDR3 sequence reads: CASSESFGNNEQFF. DNA for the CDR3: TGCGCCAGCAGTGAGTCATTCGGTAACAATGAGCAGTTCTTC.